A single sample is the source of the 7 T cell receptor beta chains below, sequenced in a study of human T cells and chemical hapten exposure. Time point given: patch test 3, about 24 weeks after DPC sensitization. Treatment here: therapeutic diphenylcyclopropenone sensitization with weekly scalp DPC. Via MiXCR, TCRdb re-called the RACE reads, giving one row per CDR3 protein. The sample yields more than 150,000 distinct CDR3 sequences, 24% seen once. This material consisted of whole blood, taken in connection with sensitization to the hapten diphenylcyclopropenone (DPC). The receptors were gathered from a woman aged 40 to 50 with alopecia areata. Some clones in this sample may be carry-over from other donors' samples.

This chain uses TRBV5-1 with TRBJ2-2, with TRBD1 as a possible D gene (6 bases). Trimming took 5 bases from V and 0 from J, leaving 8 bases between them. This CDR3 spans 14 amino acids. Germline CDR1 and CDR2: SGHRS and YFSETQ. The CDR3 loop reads CASRGTSNTGELFF. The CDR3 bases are TGCGCCAGCAGAGGGACATCGAACACCGGGGAGCTGTTTTTT. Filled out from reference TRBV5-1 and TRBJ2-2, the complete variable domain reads KAGVTQTPRYLIKTRGQQVTLSCSPISGHRSVSWYQQTPGQGLQFLFEYFSETQRNKGNFPGRFSGRQFSNSRSEMNVSTLELGDSALYLCASRGTSNTGELFFGEGSRLTVL.

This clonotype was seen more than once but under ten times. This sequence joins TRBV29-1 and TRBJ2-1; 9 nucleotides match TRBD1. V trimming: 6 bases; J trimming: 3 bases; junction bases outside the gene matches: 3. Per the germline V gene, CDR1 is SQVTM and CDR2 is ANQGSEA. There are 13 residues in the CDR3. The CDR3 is CSVGQGGYNEQFF. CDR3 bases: TGCAGCGTGGGACAGGGCGGCTACAATGAGCAGTTCTTC.

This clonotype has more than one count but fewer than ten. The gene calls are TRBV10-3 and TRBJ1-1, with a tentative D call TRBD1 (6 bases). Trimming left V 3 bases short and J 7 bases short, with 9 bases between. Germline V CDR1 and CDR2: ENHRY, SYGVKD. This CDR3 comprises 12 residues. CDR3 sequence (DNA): TGTGCCATCAGTGATGGACAGCGTGAAGCTTTCTTT. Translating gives CAISDGQREAFF.

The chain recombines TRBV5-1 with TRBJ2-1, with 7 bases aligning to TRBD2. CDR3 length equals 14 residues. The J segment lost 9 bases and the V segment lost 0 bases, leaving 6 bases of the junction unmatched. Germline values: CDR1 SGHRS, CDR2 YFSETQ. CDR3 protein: CASSLGQREGEQFF. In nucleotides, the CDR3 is TGCGCCAGCAGCTTGGGACAGAGGGAGGGTGAGCAGTTCTTC.

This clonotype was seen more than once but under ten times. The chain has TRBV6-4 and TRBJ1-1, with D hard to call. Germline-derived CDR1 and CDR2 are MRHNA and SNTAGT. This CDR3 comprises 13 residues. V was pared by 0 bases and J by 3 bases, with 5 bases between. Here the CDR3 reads CASSDSRDTEAFF. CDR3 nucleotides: TGTGCCAGCAGTGACTCTAGGGACACTGAAGCTTTCTTT.

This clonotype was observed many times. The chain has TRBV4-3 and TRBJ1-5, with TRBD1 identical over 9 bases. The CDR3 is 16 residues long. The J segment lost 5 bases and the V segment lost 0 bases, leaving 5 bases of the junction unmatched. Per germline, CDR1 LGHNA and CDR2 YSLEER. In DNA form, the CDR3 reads TGCGCCAGCAGCCAAGACTTAAACAGGGGGCATCAGCCCCAGCATTTT. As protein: CASSQDLNRGHQPQHF.

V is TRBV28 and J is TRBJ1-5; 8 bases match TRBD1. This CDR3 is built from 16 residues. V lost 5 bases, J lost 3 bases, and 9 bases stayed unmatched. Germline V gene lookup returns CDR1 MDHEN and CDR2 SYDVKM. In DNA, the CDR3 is TGTGCCAGCAGTCTAATCGGGACAGGAAACAATCAGCCCCAGCATTTT. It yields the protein CASSLIGTGNNQPQHF.